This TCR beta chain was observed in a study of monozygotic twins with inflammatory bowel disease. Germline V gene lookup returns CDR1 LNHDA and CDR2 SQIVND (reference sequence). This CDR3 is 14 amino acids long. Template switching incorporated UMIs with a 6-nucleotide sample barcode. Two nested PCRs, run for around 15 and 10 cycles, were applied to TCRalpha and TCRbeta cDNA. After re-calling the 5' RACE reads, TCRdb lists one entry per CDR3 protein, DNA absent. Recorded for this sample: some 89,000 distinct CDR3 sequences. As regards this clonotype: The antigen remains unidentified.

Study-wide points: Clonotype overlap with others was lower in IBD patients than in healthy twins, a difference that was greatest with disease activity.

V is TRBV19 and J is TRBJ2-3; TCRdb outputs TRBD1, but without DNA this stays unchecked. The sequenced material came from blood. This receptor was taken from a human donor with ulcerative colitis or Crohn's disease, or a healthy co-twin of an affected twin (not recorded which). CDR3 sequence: CASTHTRGSDTQYF.